This T cell receptor (beta chain) derives from a study of monozygotic twins with inflammatory bowel disease. Study-level points and caveats: Treatment differences in immunosuppression may have added variability to the repertoires of patients. The data did not back a single strong IBD-associated clonotype or signal.

A remark on this clonotype: The antigen is not known.

The CDR3 totals 17 residues. Germline assignment: CDR1 SGHTA and CDR2 FQGNSA. Template switching added UMIs carrying a 6-nucleotide sample barcode. TCRdb processed the 5' RACE reads again and assigns one entry to each CDR3 protein, with no DNA. In total, the table holds roughly 300,000 distinct CDR3 sequences. Blood samples of about 2.5 ml were drawn from every donor. The chain carries TRBV7-2 and TRBJ2-3; the TCRdb D gene call, TRBD1, has no DNA to confirm it. Specimen: blood. The sequence came from a human donor with ulcerative colitis or Crohn's disease, or a healthy co-twin of an affected twin (not recorded which). CDR3 protein: CASSLGPGGRGADTQYF.